These 15 T cell receptor beta chains were all obtained from the same sample, sequenced in a study of early T cells in non-severe SARS-CoV-2 infection. From the 5' RACE reads, TCRdb called clonotypes with MiXCR, one entry per CDR3 protein. Of around 25,000 distinct CDR3 sequences listed, about 4% are singletons. The source material was whole blood. All receptors derive from an adult who was a healthcare worker with PCR-confirmed SARS-CoV-2 infection or an uninfected control (not recorded which).

This clonotype occurred many times. This CDR3 reads CASSLAGVRYEQYF. For the CDR3, the DNA is TGTGCCAGCAGTCTAGCGGGAGTACGATACGAGCAGTACTTC. This chain links TRBV7-9 with TRBJ2-7; 10 positions agree with TRBD2. CDR3 size: 14 residues. Germline loops: CDR1 SEHNR, CDR2 FQNEAQ (reference sequence). V lost 6 bases, J lost 4 bases, and 6 bases stayed unmatched.

This clonotype was found many times. This chain links TRBV7-2 with TRBJ2-1, with 9 bases lining up with TRBD2. CDR1 is SGHTA, CDR2 FQGNSA, per germline. V dropped 0 bases and J dropped 7; count of bases not matched to a gene: 4. The CDR3 consists of 15 residues. The CDR3, as DNA: TGTGCCAGCAGCTTAGCGGCGGGAGGGAAAAATGAGCAGTTCTTC. Translation gives CASSLAAGGKNEQFF.

Only a few counts were recorded for this clonotype. The chain uses TRBV28 and TRBJ2-1, with unresolved D. The V end was cut by 7 bases, the J end by 4 bases, with 14 bases between. CDR3 length: 14 residues. Germline CDR1 MDHEN, CDR2 SYDVKM. The CDR3 bases are TGTGCCAGCAAAACCCCCGGGCCTTACAATGAGCAGTTCTTC. It specifies CASKTPGPYNEQFF. Together with reference TRBV28 and TRBJ2-1, the CDR3 gives the full variable domain: DVKVTQSSRYLVKRTGEKVFLECVQDMDHENMFWYRQDPGLGLRLIYFSYDVKMKEKGDIPEGYSVSREKKERFSLILESASTNQTSMYLCASKTPGPYNEQFFGPGTRLTVL.

This clonotype has a count of ten or more. This chain uses TRBV3-1 with TRBJ1-5; tentative D call: TRBD1 (6 bases). The CDR3 is 13 residues long. Per the germline V gene, CDR1 is LGHDT and CDR2 is YNNKEL (reference sequence). Trimming removed 1 base from V and 9 bases from J, with 10 bases in between. CDR3 sequence: CASSQALGAPQHF. CDR3 nucleotides: TGTGCCAGCAGCCAAGCCCTGGGGGCGCCCCAGCATTTT.

This clonotype was seen at least ten times. The chain joins TRBV29-1 to TRBJ2-7; TRBD1 or TRBD2 may be the D gene (5 bases each). Trimming removed 2 bases from V and 3 bases from J, with 17 bases in between. Germline assignment: CDR1 SQVTM and CDR2 ANQGSEA. The CDR3 spans 15 residues. The CDR3, as DNA: TGCAGCGTTGAAATTTGGGACCAAGGCCTCTACGAGCAGTACTTC. It yields the protein CSVEIWDQGLYEQYF.

This clonotype was seen ten or more times. The rearrangement joins TRBV29-1 to TRBJ2-2, with a tentative D call TRBD1 (5 bases). The CDR3 consists of 12 residues. V was shortened by 2 bases and J by 4 bases, with 5 bases between the two germline ends. In germline, CDR1 is SQVTM, CDR2 ANQGSEA. CDR3 region: CSVEQGTGELFF. The CDR3 DNA follows: TGCAGCGTTGAACAGGGCACCGGGGAGCTGTTTTTT.

This clonotype was seen repeatedly, ten times or more. The chain is built from TRBV30 and TRBJ2-1; 8 nucleotides agree with TRBD2. This CDR3 has 16 amino acids. Germline V gene sequence: CDR1 GTSNPN, CDR2 SVGIG (reference sequence). The CDR3, as DNA: TGTGCTCAATTTACAAGGGCACTAGCGGATCAGGGCGAGCAGTTCTTC. Amino acids: CAQFTRALADQGEQFF.

This clonotype was detected many times. Sequence at one end of the junction differs from germline and may be a read error. The chain employs TRBV2 and TRBJ2-5; D remains ambiguous. The CDR3 is made up of 9 amino acids. The germline V gene has CDR1 SNHLY and CDR2 FYNNEI. The CDR3 coding sequence is TGTGCCAGCACCAACAGTAGGGACTTC. It translates to CASTNSRDF.

The chain has TRBV12-3 or TRBV12-4 and TRBJ2-1; maybe TRBD1 (6 bases). The CDR3 totals 13 residues. Trimming took off 7 bases at V and 7 bases at J, with 14 bases between the two ends. The CDR3 DNA is TGTGCCAGCACCTCCTGGGGGCCGAATGAGCAGTTCTTC. Translating it yields CASTSWGPNEQFF.

This clonotype was counted ten times or more. The V call is TRBV24-1, the J call TRBJ1-2; 7 bases match TRBD1. The CDR3 loop spans 12 amino acids. Trimming took 9 bases from V and 4 from J; bases not matched to a gene: 4. CDR1 and CDR2 (germline): KGHDR, SFDVKD. CDR3 nucleotides: TGTGCCACCTCAGGGGACAGCTATGGCTACACCTTC. Protein: CATSGDSYGYTF.

This clonotype has a handful of counts. The chain recombines TRBV6-6 with TRBJ1-5, with unresolved D. Trimming removed 6 bases at V and 2 bases at J, with 5 bases between. The CDR3 extends over 12 amino acids. Germline V gene sequence: CDR1 MNHNY, CDR2 SVGAGI (reference sequence). The CDR3 DNA is TGTGCCAGCAGAAGGGGCAATCAGCCCCAGCATTTT. Translated: CASRRGNQPQHF.

This clonotype appeared many times. The genes are TRBV12-3 or TRBV12-4 and TRBJ2-3; possibly TRBD1 for D (6 bases). Trimming left V 10 bases short and J 3 bases short, with 11 bases between. This CDR3 is built from 12 residues. The CDR3 is CATRGETDTQYF. CDR3 in DNA: TGTGCCACCAGGGGCGAGACAGATACGCAGTATTTT.

The sample holds many counts of this clonotype. J is TRBJ1-1 and V is TRBV19, with D possibly matching TRBD1 (5 bases). This CDR3 is built from 14 residues. V gave up 5 bases and J gave up 1 base, with 11 bases separating them. Per the germline V gene, CDR1 is LNHDA and CDR2 is SQIVND (reference sequence). This CDR3 is CASSRTYPNTEAFF. CDR3 DNA sequence: TGTGCCAGTAGTCGGACATACCCGAACACTGAAGCTTTCTTT. Drawing the rest from reference TRBV19 and TRBJ1-1, the complete variable domain is DGGITQSPKYLFRKEGQNVTLSCEQNLNHDAMYWYRQDPGQGLRLIYYSQIVNDFQKGDIAEGYSVSREKKESFPLTVTSAQKNPTAFYLCASSRTYPNTEAFFGQGTRLTVV.

This clonotype showed up many times. Relative to the germline gene, one junction end is altered; a read error may explain this. CDR3 bases: TGTGCCAGCAGAGAAGGATGGGACCCCGGGAAAGAGACCCAGTACTTC. Translated, it gives CASREGWDPGKETQYF. This chain uses TRBV6-1 with TRBJ2-5; D is tentatively TRBD1 or TRBD2 (5 bases each). The CDR3 contains 16 residues. Germline V lookup: CDR1 MNHNS, CDR2 SASEGT.

This clonotype was counted many times. V is TRBV12-3 or TRBV12-4 and J is TRBJ2-2; D gene ambiguous. The CDR3 has 14 residues. V was cut by 5 bases and J by 2 bases, with 9 bases left in between. CDR3: CASSRGYNTGELFF. CDR3 bases: TGTGCCAGCAGTCGCGGATATAACACCGGGGAGCTGTTTTTT.